This TCR beta chain was captured in a study of monozygotic twins with cystic fibrosis. Findings of the study overall: Shared CDR3 numbers were not associated with age, concordance or severity. Co-twins had the most similar V usage for 13 of 16 pairs, J for 8. Low clonality (median roughly 0.0099) suggested a mostly naive repertoire.

The repertoire was sequenced with immunoSEQ multiplex PCR; TCRdb's copy has only in-frame clones and lacks some. The table records roughly 20,000 clones, about 97% of them present only once. Germline V gene lookup returns CDR1 SNHLY and CDR2 FYNNEI. V gave up 9 bases and J gave up 4 bases; unmatched junction bases: 12. The CDR3 is 15 residues long. About this clone: Its specificity is not known.

The chain couples TRBV2 to TRBJ1-2; 9 positions agree with TRBD1. What was sequenced was blood. The TCR was taken from a woman younger than 45 with cystic fibrosis. CDR3 DNA: TGTGCCAGGGGGGGACAGGGTTTTTTGGGCTATGGCTACACCTTC. This gives the protein CARGGQGFLGYGYTF.